The rows below give T cell receptor beta chains drawn from one sample of a study of blood T cell repertoires in COVID-19. Data came from immunoSEQ multiplex PCR; TCRdb stores just in-frame clones and leaves some out. The data contain 85,000 to 120,000 clones, roughly nine tenths of them singletons. Sequencing used peripheral blood. The source is a woman between 45 and 65 years old with COVID-19, enrolled during active disease. Each CDR3 is given with its conserved first and last residue. A clone size is listed for some rows: how often the clone was seen (once, few, many), or a class if it is expanded.

v_gene: TRBV6-1; abundance: .; CDR3aa: CASSERGFNEKLFF
v_gene: TRBV5-6; abundance: few; CDR3aa: CASSLLTTEQYF
v_gene: TRBV3-1/TRBV3-2; abundance: .; CDR3aa: CASSPSGVHEQYF
v_gene: TRBV3-1/TRBV3-2; abundance: .; CDR3aa: CASSQDQRTSGVYEQYF
v_gene: TRBV6-6; abundance: .; CDR3aa: CASSRGQKNTEAFF
v_gene: TRBV27; abundance: .; CDR3aa: CASSLLAGGPGETQYF
v_gene: TRBV30; abundance: .; CDR3aa: CACLKQGIGDGYTF
v_gene: TRBV19; abundance: .; CDR3aa: CASRELVTQQYF
v_gene: TRBV19; abundance: .; CDR3aa: CASRTGREVGGAEAFF
v_gene: TRBV7-3; abundance: .; CDR3aa: CASSLSLAGGTGELFF
v_gene: TRBV5-5; abundance: .; CDR3aa: CASSPSQGLNTEAFF
v_gene: TRBV10-3; abundance: .; CDR3aa: CATTRTAGDNEQFF
v_gene: TRBV6-5; abundance: .; CDR3aa: CASSLTGGVDQPQHF
v_gene: TRBV7-9; abundance: .; CDR3aa: CASSPPGQMNTEAFF
v_gene: TRBV5-4; abundance: .; CDR3aa: CASSRTGSSYEQYF
v_gene: TRBV2; abundance: .; CDR3aa: CASRAGHQNTEAFF
v_gene: TRBV7-9; abundance: .; CDR3aa: CASNGGGANTGELFF
v_gene: TRBV6-6; abundance: .; CDR3aa: CASSYVQGTNSPLHF
v_gene: TRBV5-1; abundance: .; CDR3aa: CASSLGPQGSSYEQYF
v_gene: TRBV27; abundance: .; CDR3aa: CASSLTLAGGTDTQYF
v_gene: TRBV27; abundance: .; CDR3aa: CASTTFLEDTQYF
v_gene: TRBV11-2; abundance: .; CDR3aa: CASSQTGVLPSSYEQYF
v_gene: TRBV5-1; abundance: .; CDR3aa: CASSPTGLGTDTQYF
v_gene: TRBV6-5; abundance: .; CDR3aa: CASIPGQVSYEQYF
v_gene: TRBV11-2; abundance: few; CDR3aa: CASSLGWSGGRNEQFF
v_gene: TRBV4-3; abundance: .; CDR3aa: CASSQTGITGELFF
v_gene: TRBV3-1/TRBV3-2; abundance: .; CDR3aa: CASSQNRVTDTQYF
v_gene: TRBV2; abundance: .; CDR3aa: CASRGQGPDTQYF
v_gene: TRBV30; abundance: .; CDR3aa: CACLPPTGQGGYGYTF
v_gene: TRBV6-5; abundance: once; CDR3aa: CASRNGGNQPQHF
v_gene: TRBV6-2/TRBV6-3; abundance: .; CDR3aa: CASSYSGRPGETQYF
v_gene: TRBV28; abundance: .; CDR3aa: CASSRGAEIYEQYF
v_gene: TRBV20-1; abundance: .; CDR3aa: CSARRVDEQFF
v_gene: TRBV19; abundance: .; CDR3aa: CASMREERTNNEQFF
v_gene: TRBV30; abundance: .; CDR3aa: CAWIMSRGTIYF
v_gene: TRBV6-1; abundance: .; CDR3aa: CASSEAAAGKESYEQYF
v_gene: TRBV7-7; abundance: .; CDR3aa: CASSSGDTGELFF
v_gene: TRBV7-3; abundance: .; CDR3aa: CASSTVGGGPQETQYF
v_gene: TRBV30; abundance: .; CDR3aa: CAWKASGEWDTQYF
v_gene: TRBV28; abundance: .; CDR3aa: CASYNRRGLNTEAFF